These 17 T cell receptor beta chains came from one sample sequenced in a study of cytomegalovirus exposure and HLA in healthy donors. 13 Jbeta primers and 60 Vbeta primers were used for the PCR. Sequencing was performed with immunoSEQ multiplex PCR; in TCRdb, only in-frame clones are kept and a portion is missing. Among around 190,000 clones listed, roughly three quarters were seen once. Sequencing was performed on PBMCs. The receptor set was obtained from a woman aged 45-65 years in good health and CMV-seronegative.

This clone has only a few counts. The same CDR3 can be traced to other DNA sequences in this sample. V and J are TRBV2 and TRBJ2-3; 9 bases line up with TRBD1. CDR1 and CDR2 (germline): SNHLY, FYNNEI. J was trimmed by 1 base and V by 5 bases; bases with no gene match: 1. This CDR3 is 14 amino acids long. DNA of the CDR3: TGTGCCAGCAGTCGGACAGGGGGCACAGATACGCAGTATTTT. Translated: CASSRTGGTDTQYF.

This clone was seen only once. The CDR3 spells CASSLAGVISYEQYF. In DNA form, the CDR3 reads TGTGCCAGCAGTCTAGCGGGAGTTATCTCCTACGAGCAGTACTTC. This chain links TRBV6-5 with TRBJ2-7, with 10 bases lining up with TRBD2. The ends lost 5 bases at V and 0 bases at J; junction bases unmatched: 4. Germline V gives CDR1 MNHEY, CDR2 SVGAGI. CDR3 size: 15 residues.

In its sample, this clone was seen many times. The chain links TRBV19 to TRBJ1-1; D possibly corresponds to TRBD1 (5 bases). Germline values: CDR1 LNHDA, CDR2 SQIVND (reference sequence). V was shortened by 9 bases and J by 3 bases, with 11 bases between the two germline ends. The CDR3 consists of 12 residues. The CDR3 here is CASTRAYTEAFF. CDR3 DNA: TGTGCCAGCACCAGGGCGTACACTGAAGCTTTCTTT.

The J gene is TRBJ2-1, the V gene TRBV5-1; D possibly corresponds to TRBD2 (6 bases). Between the trimmed V and J ends, which lost 5 bases and 8 bases, there was a span of 20 bases. Germline values: CDR1 SGHRS, CDR2 YFSETQ. This CDR3 is built from 15 residues. The CDR3 here is CASSLGTPGIDEQFF. The DNA of the CDR3 is TGCGCCAGCAGTCTCGGGACTCCGGGGATCGATGAGCAGTTCTTC.

This chain uses TRBV2 with TRBJ1-5; 8 bases match TRBD1. This CDR3 is built from 15 residues. Germline-derived CDR1 and CDR2 are SNHLY and FYNNEI. Germline trimming cut 6 bases from V and 7 bases from J; bases unmatched to any gene: 11. CDR3 region: CASSKQGTGQQPQHF. CDR3 DNA: TGTGCCAGCAGCAAACAGGGGACAGGTCAGCAGCCCCAGCATTTT. The full variable domain, its missing parts supplied by reference TRBV2 and TRBJ1-5, is EPEVTQTPSHQVTQMGQEVILRCVPISNHLYFYWYRQILGQKVEFLVSFYNNEISEKSEIFDDQFSVERPDGSNFTLKIRSTKLEDSAMYFCASSKQGTGQQPQHFGDGTRLSIL.

This rearrangement joins TRBV18 to TRBJ1-1; no clear D. Trimming removed 0 bases at V and 6 bases at J, with 20 bases between. The length of the CDR3 is 17 residues. Germline assignment: CDR1 KGHSH and CDR2 LQKENI. CDR3 bases: TGTGCCAGCTCACCACCGAGATCTCCTTTGGGAGGCGCTGAAGCTTTCTTT. Translating it yields CASSPPRSPLGGAEAFF. The full variable domain, rest sourced from reference TRBV18 and TRBJ1-1, is NAGVMQNPRHLVRRRGQEARLRCSPMKGHSHVYWYRQLPEEGLKFMVYLQKENIIDESGMPKERFSAEFPKEGPSILRIQQVVRGDSAAYFCASSPPRSPLGGAEAFFGQGTRLTVV.

V usage is TRBV25-1 and J usage is TRBJ2-1; 7 nucleotides align to TRBD2. V was clipped by 4 bases and J by 6 bases; unmatched bases: 3. Germline values: CDR1 MGHDK, CDR2 SYGVNS. The CDR3 is made up of 13 amino acids. DNA of the CDR3: TGTGCCAGCAGTGGGGGAGGGTCCAATGAGCAGTTCTTC. Translating it yields CASSGGGSNEQFF. The full variable domain, its missing parts supplied by reference TRBV25-1 and TRBJ2-1, is EADIYQTPRYLVIGTGKKITLECSQTMGHDKMYWYQQDPGMELHLIHYSYGVNSTEKGDLSSESTVSRIRTEHFPLTLESARPSHTSQYLCASSGGGSNEQFFGPGTRLTVL.

The chain is built from TRBV28 and TRBJ2-1, with 12 bases that match TRBD1. This CDR3 has 15 amino acids. V was pared by 7 bases and J by 6 bases, with 7 bases of the junction left unmatched. Looked up from germline, CDR1 is MDHEN and CDR2 is SYDVKM. The CDR3 spells CASIPGTGGINEQFF. The DNA for the CDR3 is TGTGCCAGCATCCCCGGGACAGGGGGCATCAATGAGCAGTTCTTC.

This rearrangement joins TRBV4-1 to TRBJ2-7, with a weak D call TRBD1 (6 bases). Germline values: CDR1 MGHRA, CDR2 YSYEKL. This CDR3 region has 15 residues. The ends were cut back, 0 bases at V and 4 bases at J, with 13 bases in the middle. CDR3 nucleotide sequence: TGCGCCAGCAGCCAAGATTCGGAGGACAGTTACGAGCAGTACTTC. It codes for CASSQDSEDSYEQYF.

The chain links TRBV27 to TRBJ1-4, with 10 bases matching TRBD1. The V and J ends lost 4 bases and 8 bases, in that order; junction bases with no gene match: 10. The CDR3 covers 16 residues. Germline-derived CDR1 and CDR2 are MNHEY and SMNVEV (reference sequence). CDR3 sequence reads: CASSSWGQGNSEKLFF. The CDR3 DNA follows: TGTGCCAGCAGTTCCTGGGGACAGGGGAACTCGGAAAAACTGTTTTTT.

This clone was detected once. The V gene is TRBV27, the J gene TRBJ1-1, with D tentatively TRBD1 (5 bases). Deletions cut 1 base from V and 6 bases from J, with 15 bases between. The germline gives CDR1 MNHEY, CDR2 SMNVEV (reference sequence). CDR3 size: 15 residues. The CDR3 reads CASSLWIGGGSEAFF. The CDR3, as DNA: TGTGCCAGCAGTTTATGGATCGGGGGGGGATCTGAAGCTTTCTTT.

The chain combines TRBV27 with TRBJ2-7; D ambiguous. Germline V gives CDR1 MNHEY, CDR2 SMNVEV (reference sequence). The CDR3 sequence is 11 residues long. The CDR3 sequence is CPVGPPYEQYF. The CDR3 region has the DNA TGTCCCGTCGGTCCCCCCTACGAGCAGTACTTC.

A remark on this clone: This same CDR3 is encoded by further DNA sequences in the sample. The genes are TRBV9 and TRBJ1-1, with unresolved D. The CDR3 sequence is 14 residues long. Trimming left V 0 bases short and J 1 base short, with 7 bases between. Per the germline V gene, CDR1 is SGDLS and CDR2 is YYNGEE. Written as DNA, the CDR3 is TGTGCCAGCAGCGTAGGAGGGAGGAACACTGAAGCTTTCTTT. Its translation: CASSVGGRNTEAFF.

This chain uses TRBV9 with TRBJ2-3; perhaps TRBD2 as D (7 bases). CDR1 and CDR2 from the germline V gene are SGDLS and YYNGEE. V shed 0 bases and J shed 5 bases, with 13 bases lying between them. The CDR3 spans 15 residues. In nucleotides, the CDR3 is TGTGCCAGCAGCGTAGGGGGGGGGCGTATAGATACGCAGTATTTT. Its protein is CASSVGGGRIDTQYF.

The V gene is TRBV18, the J gene TRBJ2-7; 8 nucleotides match TRBD2. Looked up from germline, CDR1 is KGHSH and CDR2 is LQKENI. Trimming took 6 bases from V and 6 from J; bases not matched to a gene: 13. The CDR3 loop spans 15 amino acids. The CDR3 sequence is CASSVAGGPLVEQYF. The CDR3 DNA follows: TGTGCCAGCTCCGTTGCGGGAGGCCCCCTGGTCGAGCAGTACTTC.

V usage is TRBV13 and J usage is TRBJ2-7; 9 nucleotides agree with TRBD2. V dropped 1 base and J dropped 1; count of bases not matched to a gene: 5. The CDR3 length is 16 residues. Germline V gene sequence: CDR1 PRHDT, CDR2 FYEKMQ (reference sequence). CDR3 sequence reads: CASSLDRSGSSYEQYF. The CDR3 DNA reads TGTGCCAGCAGCTTAGATCGTAGCGGGAGTTCCTACGAGCAGTACTTC.

The chain couples TRBV6-5 to TRBJ2-1; 8 bases are a match to TRBD1. Trimming cost V 2 bases and J 7 bases; bases outside gene matches: 1. Germline V gene lookup returns CDR1 MNHEY and CDR2 SVGAGI. The CDR3 covers 13 residues. CDR3 nucleotides: TGTGCCAGCAGTTACAACAGGGGGAATGAGCAGTTCTTC. Amino acids: CASSYNRGNEQFF.